The TCR beta chain described here comes from a study of blood T cell repertoires in COVID-19. Original handling: Amplification of reference gene primers was used by the study to estimate nucleated cell counts. Sequenced by immunoSEQ multiplex PCR; TCRdb stores in-frame clones only, minus some. The V and J calls and clone size were taken over from that table, and D and trimming were inferred from the DNA. The profile shows 200,000 to 250,000 clones, roughly 85% of them singletons. V was trimmed by 4 bases and J by 0 bases, leaving 17 bases between them. The CDR3 totals 17 residues. Germline V CDR1 and CDR2: SGHRS, YFSETQ.

V usage is TRBV5-1 and J usage is TRBJ2-1; perhaps TRBD1 as D (6 bases). This TCR derives from a man aged 18 to 29 with active or convalescent COVID-19. Sequenced: peripheral blood. CDR3 DNA: TGCGCCAGCAGCGCCTTGGGGGCGGGCAGCTCCTACAATGAGCAGTTCTTC. Amino acids: CASSALGAGSSYNEQFF.